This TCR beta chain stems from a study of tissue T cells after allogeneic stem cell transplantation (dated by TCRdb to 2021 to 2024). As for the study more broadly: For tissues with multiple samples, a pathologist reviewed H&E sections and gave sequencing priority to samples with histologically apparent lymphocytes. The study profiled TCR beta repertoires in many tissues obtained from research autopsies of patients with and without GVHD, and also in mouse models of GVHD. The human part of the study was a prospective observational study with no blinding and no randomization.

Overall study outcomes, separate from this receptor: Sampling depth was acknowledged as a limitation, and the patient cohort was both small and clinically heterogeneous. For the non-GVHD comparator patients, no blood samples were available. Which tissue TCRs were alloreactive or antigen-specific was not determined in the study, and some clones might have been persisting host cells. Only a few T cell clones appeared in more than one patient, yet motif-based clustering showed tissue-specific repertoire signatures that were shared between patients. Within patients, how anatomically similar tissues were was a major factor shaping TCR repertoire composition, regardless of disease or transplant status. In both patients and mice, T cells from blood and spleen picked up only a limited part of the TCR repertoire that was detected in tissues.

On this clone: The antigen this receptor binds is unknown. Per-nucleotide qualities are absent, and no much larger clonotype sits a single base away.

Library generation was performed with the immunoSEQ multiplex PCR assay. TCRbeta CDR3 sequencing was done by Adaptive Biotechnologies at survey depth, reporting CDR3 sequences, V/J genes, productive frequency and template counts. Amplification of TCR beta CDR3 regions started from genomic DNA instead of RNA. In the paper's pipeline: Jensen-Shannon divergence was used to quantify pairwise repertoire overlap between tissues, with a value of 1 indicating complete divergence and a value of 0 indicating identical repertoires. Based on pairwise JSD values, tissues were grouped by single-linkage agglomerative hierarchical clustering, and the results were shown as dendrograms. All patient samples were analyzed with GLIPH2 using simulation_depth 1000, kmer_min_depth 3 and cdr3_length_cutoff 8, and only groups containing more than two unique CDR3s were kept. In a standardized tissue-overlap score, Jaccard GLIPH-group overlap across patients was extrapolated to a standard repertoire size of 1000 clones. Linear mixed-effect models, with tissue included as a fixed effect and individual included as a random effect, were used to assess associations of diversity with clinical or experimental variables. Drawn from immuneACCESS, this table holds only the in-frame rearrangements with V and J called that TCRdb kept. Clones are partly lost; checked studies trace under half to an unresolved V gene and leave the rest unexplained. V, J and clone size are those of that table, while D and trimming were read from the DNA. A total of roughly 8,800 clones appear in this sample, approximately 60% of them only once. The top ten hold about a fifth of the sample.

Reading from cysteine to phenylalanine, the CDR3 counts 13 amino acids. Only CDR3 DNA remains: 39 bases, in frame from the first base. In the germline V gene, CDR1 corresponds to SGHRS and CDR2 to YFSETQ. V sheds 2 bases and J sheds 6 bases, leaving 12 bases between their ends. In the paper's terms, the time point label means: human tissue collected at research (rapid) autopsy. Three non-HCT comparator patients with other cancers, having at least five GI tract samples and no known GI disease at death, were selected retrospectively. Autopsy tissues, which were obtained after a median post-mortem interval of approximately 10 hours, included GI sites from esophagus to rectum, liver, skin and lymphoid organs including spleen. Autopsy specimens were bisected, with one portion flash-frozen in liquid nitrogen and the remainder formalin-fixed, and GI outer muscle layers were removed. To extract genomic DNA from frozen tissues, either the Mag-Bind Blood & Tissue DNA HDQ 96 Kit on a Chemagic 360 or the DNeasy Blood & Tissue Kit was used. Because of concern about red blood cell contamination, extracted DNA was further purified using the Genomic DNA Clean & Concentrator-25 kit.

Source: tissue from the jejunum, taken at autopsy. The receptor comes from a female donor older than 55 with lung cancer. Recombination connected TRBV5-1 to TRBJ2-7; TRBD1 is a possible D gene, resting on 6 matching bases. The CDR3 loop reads CASSFTGTPEQYF. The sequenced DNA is TGCGCCAGCAGCTTCACCGGGACACCCGAGCAGTACTTC.